Following are 21 T cell receptor beta chains from one sample sequenced in a study of post-analysis software for immune sequencing data. Unique molecular identifiers were carried by the TCR beta cDNA libraries. TCRdb re-derived calls from the PCR reads in MiXCR, one entry per CDR3 protein. The table includes hundreds of thousands of distinct CDR3 sequences, 30% detected once. General observations from the study: Controls showed lower frequencies than patients for roughly five TRBV segments, and TRBV5-6, TRBV5-1 and TRBV20-1 were among these.

Their antigens remain unidentified. Sample: blood. The source is a girl aged 5-17 years with multiple sclerosis.

This clonotype has a count of ten or more. The rearrangement uses TRBV4-1 and TRBJ1-1; D perhaps matches TRBD1 (5 bases). Germline V gives CDR1 MGHRA, CDR2 YSYEKL. The CDR3 has 15 amino acids. The germline V and J ends were trimmed by 0 bases and 7 bases, with 15 bases remaining between them. Here the CDR3 DNA reads TGCGCCAGCAGCCAAGATGTTACAGGAAAAGTTGAAGCTTTCTTT. The encoded protein is CASSQDVTGKVEAFF.

This clonotype was found many times. This chain links TRBV6-5 with TRBJ1-2; a possible D gene is TRBD1 (6 bases). The CDR3 totals 14 residues. The V end was cut by 6 bases, the J end by 2 bases, with 13 bases between. Germline V gene lookup returns CDR1 MNHEY and CDR2 SVGAGI. The CDR3 loop reads CASSRDTGNYGYTF. The CDR3 region has the DNA TGTGCCAGCAGCCGAGACACAGGGAACTATGGCTACACCTTC.

This clonotype showed up many times. This chain connects TRBV15 to TRBJ2-1, with no clear D. Germline V gene sequence: CDR1 LNHNV, CDR2 YYDKDF (reference sequence). V was clipped by 0 bases and J by 5 bases, with 11 bases between them. The CDR3 loop spans 15 amino acids. CDR3: CATSRDLTVDNEQFF. CDR3 DNA sequence: TGTGCCACCAGCAGAGATTTGACGGTAGACAATGAGCAGTTCTTC.

This clonotype was detected many times. This chain connects TRBV3-1 to TRBJ2-3; D is undetermined. In germline, CDR1 is LGHDT, CDR2 YNNKEL (reference sequence). V lost 0 bases, J lost 6 bases, and 7 bases lay in between. The CDR3 is made up of 13 amino acids. The CDR3: CASSQERFDTQYF. The CDR3 coding sequence is TGTGCCAGCAGCCAAGAGAGATTTGATACGCAGTATTTT.

This clonotype was seen a handful of times. This CDR3 is CATHREGGTAQHF. DNA for the CDR3: TGTGCCACCCACCGAGAAGGGGGGACGGCCCAGCATTTT. V gene TRBV7-2 combines with J gene TRBJ1-5; D perhaps matches TRBD1 (6 bases). V lost 10 bases and J 11 bases, leaving 21 bases between the germline ends. Germline V gene sequence: CDR1 SGHTA, CDR2 FQGNSA. This CDR3 region has 13 residues. Full variable domain (missing parts from reference TRBV7-2 and TRBJ1-5): GAGVSQSPSNKVTEKGKDVELRCDPISGHTALYWYRQSLGQGLEFLIYFQGNSAPDKSGLPSDRFSAERTGGSVSTLTIQRTQQEDSAVYLCATHREGGTAQHFGDGTRLSIL.

This clonotype was picked up many times. The rearrangement uses TRBV20-1 and TRBJ2-5; D may correspond to TRBD1 or TRBD2 (5 bases each). Trimming took 1 base from V and 5 from J, leaving 5 bases between them. The germline V gene has CDR1 DFQATT and CDR2 SNEGSKA (reference sequence). The CDR3 is made up of 11 amino acids. In nucleotides, the CDR3 is TGCAGTGCTAGAGGGGGGGAGACCCAGTACTTC. Translated, it gives CSARGGETQYF.

The chain couples TRBV4-3 to TRBJ2-7; 7 bases agree with TRBD1. CDR3 length: 16 amino acids. The trim removed 0 bases at V and 0 bases at J, leaving 5 bases unmatched. Germline V gives CDR1 LGHNA, CDR2 YSLEER. The CDR3 is CASSQDPGQPSYEQYF. The DNA of the CDR3 is TGCGCCAGCAGCCAAGATCCGGGACAGCCCTCCTACGAGCAGTACTTC.

The V call is TRBV13, the J call TRBJ2-7; 7 positions agree with TRBD2. V lost 5 bases, J lost 5 bases, and 9 bases stayed unmatched. The germline gives CDR1 PRHDT, CDR2 FYEKMQ (reference sequence). The CDR3 covers 14 residues. The CDR3 region is CASSPGTISDEQYF. DNA of the CDR3: TGTGCCAGCAGCCCCGGGACTATCTCGGACGAGCAGTACTTC.

The chain links TRBV11-2 to TRBJ2-5; no clear D. The ends were cut back, 5 bases at V and 7 bases at J, with 17 bases in the middle. Germline assignment: CDR1 SGHAT and CDR2 FQNNGV. This CDR3 is 14 amino acids long. In DNA form, the CDR3 reads TGTGCCAGCAGCCCCCCGGCAGGCCCGGCGACCCAGTACTTC. It translates to CASSPPAGPATQYF.

This clonotype occurred a few times. CDR3 protein: CASSQAPGGAYEQYF. The CDR3, as DNA: TGCGCCAGCAGCCAAGCCCCCGGCGGGGCCTACGAGCAGTACTTC. This chain links TRBV4-3 with TRBJ2-7; maybe TRBD2 (6 bases). From germline, CDR1 is LGHNA and CDR2 YSLEER. V shed 1 base and J shed 2 bases, with 12 bases lying between them. This CDR3 has 15 residues.

This chain joins TRBV4-1 and TRBJ1-2, with 7 bases identical to TRBD1. CDR1 is MGHRA, CDR2 YSYEKL, per germline. The CDR3 runs 13 residues. Losses at the gene ends were 4 bases for V and 4 bases for J; bases not matched to a gene: 3. The CDR3 nucleotides are TGCGCCAGCAGCCGAGGGGACAGCTATGGCTACACCTTC. As protein: CASSRGDSYGYTF.

This clonotype was seen a few times. This chain links TRBV10-3 with TRBJ2-3, with no clear D. The CDR3 runs to 13 residues. V was clipped by 6 bases and J by 5 bases, with 12 bases between them. Looked up from germline, CDR1 is ENHRY and CDR2 is SYGVKD. In DNA form, the CDR3 reads TGTGCCATCAGCGAATCTGTGCGAGATACGCAGTATTTT. This codes for CAISESVRDTQYF.

The table lists this clonotype with many counts. The chain uses TRBV6-2 or TRBV6-3 and TRBJ2-3; D call uncertain. V was trimmed by 0 bases and J by 2 bases, leaving 9 bases between them. Germline V lookup: CDR1 MNHEY, CDR2 SVGEGT. The CDR3 has 15 amino acids. The CDR3 DNA follows: TGTGCCAGCAGTTACTCGAGACATCTCACAGATACGCAGTATTTT. Protein sequence: CASSYSRHLTDTQYF.

This chain joins TRBV14 and TRBJ2-4, with D perhaps TRBD1 or TRBD2 (6 bases each). The end of the DNA is better explained by TRBJ2-7, so the J call may be wrong. Germline V gene data show CDR1 as SGHDN and CDR2 as FVKESK. The CDR3 sequence is 15 residues long. As DNA, the CDR3 is TGTGCCAGCAGCCGCGAAGGGGGGCCCAGAGGCGAGCAGTACTTC. Translation: CASSREGGPRGEQYF.

The chain is built from TRBV6-5 and TRBJ2-3; D could derive from TRBD1 or TRBD2 (5 bases each). The CDR3 runs to 14 residues. Trimming pared 7 bases from V and 2 bases from J, leaving 13 bases between. From germline, CDR1 is MNHEY and CDR2 SVGAGI. The CDR3 DNA sequence: TGTGCCAGCAAAGGGACGGATTTCACAGATACGCAGTATTTT. This sequence encodes CASKGTDFTDTQYF.

This clonotype has a handful of counts. CDR3 DNA sequence: TGTGCCAGCAGCCCCTTCGCGGGGGACTACGAGCAGTACTTC. It codes for CASSPFAGDYEQYF. The chain links TRBV7-2 to TRBJ2-7; 7 bases are a match to TRBD2. V trimming: 5 bases; J trimming: 3 bases; junction bases outside the gene matches: 7. The CDR3 consists of 14 residues. Germline V gene sequence: CDR1 SGHTA, CDR2 FQGNSA. Variable domain in full (rest from reference TRBV7-2 and TRBJ2-7): GAGVSQSPSNKVTEKGKDVELRCDPISGHTALYWYRQSLGQGLEFLIYFQGNSAPDKSGLPSDRFSAERTGGSVSTLTIQRTQQEDSAVYLCASSPFAGDYEQYFGPGTRLTVT.

This clonotype was recorded a few times. Written as DNA, the CDR3 is TGTGCCAGCAGTCTAGGGGAGGGTCGAGAGCAGTACTTC. Protein product: CASSLGEGREQYF. This chain uses TRBV12-3 or TRBV12-4 with TRBJ2-7, with 7 bases matching TRBD2. The ends lost 5 bases at V and 7 bases at J; junction bases unmatched: 8. The CDR3 runs to 13 residues.

The V gene is TRBV7-2, the J gene TRBJ1-1, with 8 bases matching TRBD1. Germline V lookup: CDR1 SGHTA, CDR2 FQGNSA. J was trimmed by 4 bases and V by 4 bases; bases with no gene match: 14. The CDR3 totals 17 residues. The CDR3 DNA reads as TGTGCCAGCAGCTCGGTAGGCGGTGCAGGGGGCGGCACTGAAGCTTTCTTT. It encodes CASSSVGGAGGGTEAFF.

This chain connects TRBV20-1 to TRBJ2-7, with 9 bases aligning to TRBD2. With V trimmed by 5 bases and J by 1 base, 9 bases remained unmatched. The CDR3 is 15 residues long. Germline CDR1 DFQATT, CDR2 SNEGSKA (reference sequence). CDR3 sequence: CSARGRSGGSYEQYF. The CDR3 coding sequence is TGCAGTGCTCGGGGACGTAGCGGGGGATCCTACGAGCAGTACTTC.

The rearrangement links TRBV2 to TRBJ2-3; TRBD1 aligns across 7 bases. Germline trimming cut 6 bases from V and 4 bases from J; bases unmatched to any gene: 4. Germline-derived CDR1 and CDR2 are SNHLY and FYNNEI. The length of the CDR3 is 13 residues. This CDR3 reads CASRHRGSDTQYF. DNA of the CDR3: TGTGCCAGCAGACACAGGGGATCAGATACGCAGTATTTT.

This rearrangement joins TRBV2 to TRBJ2-2; D is unresolved. This CDR3 is 14 amino acids long. Germline values: CDR1 SNHLY, CDR2 FYNNEI. The ends were cut back, 7 bases at V and 7 bases at J, with 16 bases in the middle. The CDR3, as DNA: TGTGCCAGCACGATCGGTGTGGTCGGCGGGGAGCTGTTTTTT. Its translation is CASTIGVVGGELFF.